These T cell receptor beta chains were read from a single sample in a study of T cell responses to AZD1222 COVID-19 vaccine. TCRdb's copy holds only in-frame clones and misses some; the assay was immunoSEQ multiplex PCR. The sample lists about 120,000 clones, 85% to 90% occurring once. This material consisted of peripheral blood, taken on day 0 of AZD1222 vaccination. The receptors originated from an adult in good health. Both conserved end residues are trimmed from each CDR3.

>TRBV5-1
ASSPTPTGDEKLF
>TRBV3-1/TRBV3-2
ASSQGGPGLAGGLRHEQY
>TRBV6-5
ASRINVGEQY
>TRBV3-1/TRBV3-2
ASSQLFGQGSQETQY
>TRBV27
ASRLASGVGFGAF
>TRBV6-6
ASSGHSSYNEQF
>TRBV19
ASRWGEVPPLEGYT
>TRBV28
ASSQGGGTGELF
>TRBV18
ASSPAVTGELF
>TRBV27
ASSLGGKRGLETQY
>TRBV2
ASRGVTRPGNTIY
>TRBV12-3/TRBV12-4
ASSPATYEQY
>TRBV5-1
ASSTPGQGTEKLF
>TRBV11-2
ASSLAVTYQETQY
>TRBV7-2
ASSPHGGASTEAF
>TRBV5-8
ASSLGTAGGEKLF
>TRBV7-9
ASSRPAAYEQY
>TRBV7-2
ASSLWGEAF
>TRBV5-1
ASSPSSTDTQY
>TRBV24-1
ATSDATPVHEQF
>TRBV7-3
ASSHLEGADTEAF
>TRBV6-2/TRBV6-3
ASSYDTDTQY
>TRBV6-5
ASSSNTGGHNQPQH
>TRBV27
ATEFAYEQY
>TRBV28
ASSPPSGTDTQY
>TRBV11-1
ASSLGEGPHEQY
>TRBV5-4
ASSSDRGETQY
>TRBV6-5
ASSSHHSPLH
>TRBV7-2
ASSLGGLRETQY
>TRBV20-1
SASREFSNQPQH
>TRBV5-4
ASSLPHGAGNTIY
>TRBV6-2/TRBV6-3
ASSGDRGPYGYT
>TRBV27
ASSLARGGSEQY
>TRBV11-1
ASSFNSNQPQH
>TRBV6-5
ASSPLRSAF